This TCR beta chain is drawn from a study of CD8 T cells in Susac syndrome. Regarding this clonotype: The antigen is not known.

The V and J ends lost 3 bases and 2 bases respectively, with 8 bases between them. The CDR3 has 13 residues. Germline V gene lookup returns CDR1 DFQATT and CDR2 SNEGSKA (reference sequence). With random hexamers, reverse transcription was performed on about 0.45 to 1 ug of RNA. TCRdb re-analysed the immunoSEQ multiplex PCR reads in MiXCR, keeping a single row per CDR3 protein. The data show just over 150,000 distinct CDR3 sequences, approximately 96% seen once. Study results and limitations: The study admitted that it had a relatively small number of individuals in its TCR sequencing and HLA analysis.

This chain connects TRBV20-1 to TRBJ2-1, with D uncertain. This clonotype originated in a human donor with Susac syndrome. Sequenced: CD4+ T cells from PBMCs. In nucleotides, the CDR3 is TGCAGTGCTAGGGGGAACCCCTACAATGAGCAGTTCTTC. Translation: CSARGNPYNEQFF.